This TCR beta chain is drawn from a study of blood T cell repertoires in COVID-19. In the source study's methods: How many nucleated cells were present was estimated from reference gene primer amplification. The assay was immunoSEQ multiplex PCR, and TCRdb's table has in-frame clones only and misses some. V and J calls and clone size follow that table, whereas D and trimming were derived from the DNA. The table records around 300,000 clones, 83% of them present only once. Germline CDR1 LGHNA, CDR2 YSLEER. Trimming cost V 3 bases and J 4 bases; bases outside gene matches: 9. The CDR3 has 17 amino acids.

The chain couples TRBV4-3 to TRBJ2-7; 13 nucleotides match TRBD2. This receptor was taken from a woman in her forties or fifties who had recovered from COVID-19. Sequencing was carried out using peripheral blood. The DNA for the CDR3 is TGCGCCAGCAGCCAGAGACTAGCGGGGGGATTTCTTTACGAGCAGTACTTC. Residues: CASSQRLAGGFLYEQYF.